This T cell receptor (beta chain) was identified during a study of T cell changes during pregnancy in multiple sclerosis. Libraries were prepared by immunoSEQ multiplex PCR; TCRdb keeps only in-frame clonotypes and omits some of them. This sample yields 40,000 to 50,000 clones, of which more than 80% are seen a single time; 0.65% to 0.9% belongs to the top ten. Trimming took off 2 bases at V and 6 bases at J, with 10 bases between the two ends. The CDR3 loop spans 13 amino acids. Germline CDR1 SGHAT, CDR2 FQNNGV. The sample here was CD4+ T cells from peripheral blood mononuclear cells, taken before pregnancy. The receptor's source is a female donor with multiple sclerosis, enrolled in a pregnancy study. J is TRBJ1-1 and V is TRBV11-2; D unresolved. Written as DNA, the CDR3 is TGTGCCAGCAGCTTACTAGTAAGGTCTGAAGCTTTCTTT. It translates to CASSLLVRSEAFF. Complete variable domain (other parts from reference TRBV11-2 and TRBJ1-1): EAGVAQSPRYKIIEKRQSVAFWCNPISGHATLYWYQQILGQGPKLLIQFQNNGVVDDSQLPKDRFSAERLKGVDSTLKIQPAKLEDSAVYLCASSLLVRSEAFFGQGTRLTVV.